This TCR beta chain was recovered during a study of cytomegalovirus exposure and HLA in healthy donors. The PCR used 60 Vbeta and 13 Jbeta primers. Method: immunoSEQ multiplex PCR; TCRdb's copy keeps in-frame clones and lacks some. Among around 120,000 clones listed, 80% were seen once. V dropped 4 bases and J dropped 5; count of bases not matched to a gene: 11. There are 16 residues in the CDR3. Germline-derived CDR1 and CDR2 are SGHRS and YFSETQ. This receptor was taken from a female donor in good health and CMV-seropositive. Sequenced input: PBMCs. The chain employs TRBV5-1 and TRBJ2-3; 9 nucleotides agree with TRBD2. In nucleotides, the CDR3 is TGCGCCAGCAGCCCGGTGGTAGCGGGGGCCGGAGATACGCAGTATTTT. Its translation: CASSPVVAGAGDTQYF.